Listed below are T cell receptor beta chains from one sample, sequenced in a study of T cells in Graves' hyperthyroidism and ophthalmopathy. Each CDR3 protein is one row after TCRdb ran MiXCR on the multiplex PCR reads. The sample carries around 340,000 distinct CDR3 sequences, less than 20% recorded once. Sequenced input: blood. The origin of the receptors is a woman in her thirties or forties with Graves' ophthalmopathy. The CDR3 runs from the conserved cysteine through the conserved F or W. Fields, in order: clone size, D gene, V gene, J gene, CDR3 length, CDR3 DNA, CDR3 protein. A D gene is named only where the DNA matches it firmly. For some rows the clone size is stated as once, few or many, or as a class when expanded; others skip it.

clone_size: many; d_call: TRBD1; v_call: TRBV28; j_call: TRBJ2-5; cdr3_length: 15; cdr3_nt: TGTGCCAGCAGTCGTCCCGCCGGGACAGGGGAGACCCAGTACTTC; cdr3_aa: CASSRPAGTGETQYF
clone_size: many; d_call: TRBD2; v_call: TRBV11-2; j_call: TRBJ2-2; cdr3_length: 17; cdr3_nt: TGTGCCAGCAGCCTTGGACTAGCGGGGACGAACACCGGGGAGCTGTTTTTT; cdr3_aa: CASSLGLAGTNTGELFF
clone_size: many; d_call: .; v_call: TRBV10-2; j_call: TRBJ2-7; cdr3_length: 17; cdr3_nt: TGCGCCAGCAGAGGGGGATGGGGGGCGGATTTCTCCTACGAGCAGTACTTC; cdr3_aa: CASRGGWGADFSYEQYF
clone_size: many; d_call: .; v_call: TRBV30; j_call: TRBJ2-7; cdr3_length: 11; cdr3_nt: TGTGCCTGGAGTTCTTTGTACGAGCAGTACTTC; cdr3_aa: CAWSSLYEQYF
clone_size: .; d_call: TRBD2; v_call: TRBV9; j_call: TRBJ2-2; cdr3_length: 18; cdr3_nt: TGTGCCAGCAGCGCCGACCCAATAGCGGGAGATTGGGCCGGGGAGCTGTTTTTT; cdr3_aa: CASSADPIAGDWAGELFF
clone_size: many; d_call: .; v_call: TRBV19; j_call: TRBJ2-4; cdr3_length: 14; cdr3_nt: TGTGCCAGTAGTAGGGGACAAGGAGATAACATTCAGTACTTC; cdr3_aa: CASSRGQGDNIQYF
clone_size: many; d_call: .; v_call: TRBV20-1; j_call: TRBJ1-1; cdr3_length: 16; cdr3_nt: TGCAGTGCCACCCCCGTAACAGGATGGATGAACACTGAAGCTTTCTTT; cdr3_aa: CSATPVTGWMNTEAFF
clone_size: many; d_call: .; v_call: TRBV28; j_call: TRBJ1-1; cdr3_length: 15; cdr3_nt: TGTGCCAGCAGTTTATTTGGGGACTGGGACACTGAAGCTTTCTTT; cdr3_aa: CASSLFGDWDTEAFF
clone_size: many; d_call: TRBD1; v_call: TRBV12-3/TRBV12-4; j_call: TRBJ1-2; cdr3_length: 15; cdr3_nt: TGTGCCAGCAGTTTCCGGGACAGGGGAAGGTATGGCTACACCTTC; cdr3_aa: CASSFRDRGRYGYTF
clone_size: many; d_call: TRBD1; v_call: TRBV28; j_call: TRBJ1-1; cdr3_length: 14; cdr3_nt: TGTGCCAGCAGTGAAAGGGACAGGAACACTGAAGCTTTCTTT; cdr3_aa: CASSERDRNTEAFF
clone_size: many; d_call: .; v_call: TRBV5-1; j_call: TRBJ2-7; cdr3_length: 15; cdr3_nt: TGCGCCAGCAGCTTGGACCAGCGGGCCCTCTACGAGCAGTACTTC; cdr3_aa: CASSLDQRALYEQYF
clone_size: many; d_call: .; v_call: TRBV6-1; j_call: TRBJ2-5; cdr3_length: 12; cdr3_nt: TGTGCCAGCAGGAGCGGGTCAGAGACCCAGTACTTC; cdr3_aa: CASRSGSETQYF
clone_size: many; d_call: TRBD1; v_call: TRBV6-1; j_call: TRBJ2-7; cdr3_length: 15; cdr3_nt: TGTGCCAGCAGTGACGCCCCGCGGACAGGGAACGAGCAGTACTTC; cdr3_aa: CASSDAPRTGNEQYF
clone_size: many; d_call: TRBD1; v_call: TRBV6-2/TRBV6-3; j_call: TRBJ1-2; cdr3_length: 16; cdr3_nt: TGTGCCAGCAGTACGGCGCAGGGGGCGAAGGGTTATGGCTACACCTTC; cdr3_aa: CASSTAQGAKGYGYTF
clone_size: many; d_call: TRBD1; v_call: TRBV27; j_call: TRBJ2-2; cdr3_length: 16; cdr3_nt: TGTGCCAGCAGTTTAGGACAGGGAGTTAAAGGCGGGGAGCTGTTTTTT; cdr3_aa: CASSLGQGVKGGELFF
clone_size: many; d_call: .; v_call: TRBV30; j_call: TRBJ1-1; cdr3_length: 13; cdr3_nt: TGTGCCTGGAGTGGGACATTGAACACTGAAGCTTTCTTT; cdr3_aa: CAWSGTLNTEAFF
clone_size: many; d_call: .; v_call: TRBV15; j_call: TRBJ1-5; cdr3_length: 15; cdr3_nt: TGTGCCACCAGCAGAGAGACGGTGAGCAATCAGCCCCAGCATTTT; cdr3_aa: CATSRETVSNQPQHF
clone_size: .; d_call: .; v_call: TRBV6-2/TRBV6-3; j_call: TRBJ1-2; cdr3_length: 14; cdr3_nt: TGTGCCAGCAGTGCGGGGTCGCCGCGTGGTGGCTACACCTTC; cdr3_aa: CASSAGSPRGGYTF
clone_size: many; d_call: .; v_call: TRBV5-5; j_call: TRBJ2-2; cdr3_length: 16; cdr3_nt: TGTGCCAGCAGCTGGACCCCAGGGGCAGGGACCGGGGAGCTGTTTTTT; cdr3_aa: CASSWTPGAGTGELFF
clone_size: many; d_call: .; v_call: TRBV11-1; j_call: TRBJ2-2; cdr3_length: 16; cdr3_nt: TGTGCCAGCAGCCCGGCCGGGACATCAAACACCGGGGAGCTGTTTTTT; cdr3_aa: CASSPAGTSNTGELFF
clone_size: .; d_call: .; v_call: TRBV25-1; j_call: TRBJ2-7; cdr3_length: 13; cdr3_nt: TGTGCCACCTCCGGGCTAGGTCACTACGAGCAGTACTTC; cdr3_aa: CATSGLGHYEQYF
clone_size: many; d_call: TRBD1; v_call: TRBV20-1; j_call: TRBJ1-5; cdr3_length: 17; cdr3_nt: TGCAGTGCTAGTTTGCTGGGGACAGGGTATAGCAATCAGCCCCAGCATTTT; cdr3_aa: CSASLLGTGYSNQPQHF
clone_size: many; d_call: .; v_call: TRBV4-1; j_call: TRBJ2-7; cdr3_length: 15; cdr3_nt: TGCGCCAGCAGCCAAGAACCAGTTGCCTCCTACGAGCAGTACTTC; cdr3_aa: CASSQEPVASYEQYF
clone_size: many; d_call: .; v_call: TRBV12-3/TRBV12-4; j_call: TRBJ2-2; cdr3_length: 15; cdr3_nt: TGTGCCAGCAGTTCGCTTAAAGGGGTTACCGGGGAGCTGTTTTTT; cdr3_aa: CASSSLKGVTGELFF
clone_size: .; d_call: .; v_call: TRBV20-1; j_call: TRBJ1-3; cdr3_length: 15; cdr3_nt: TGCAGTGCTAGCATCGACAGTAGGGCTGGAAACACCATATATTTT; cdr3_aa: CSASIDSRAGNTIYF
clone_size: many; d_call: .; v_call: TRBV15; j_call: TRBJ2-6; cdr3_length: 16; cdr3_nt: TGTGCCACCAGCGAGCAGGGTCGAACAGGGGCCAACGTCCTGACTTTC; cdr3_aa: CATSEQGRTGANVLTF
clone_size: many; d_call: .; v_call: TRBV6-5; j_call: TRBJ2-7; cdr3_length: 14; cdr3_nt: TGTGCCAGCAGTTACTCGGCAGCGTCCTACGAGCAGTACTTC; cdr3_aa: CASSYSAASYEQYF
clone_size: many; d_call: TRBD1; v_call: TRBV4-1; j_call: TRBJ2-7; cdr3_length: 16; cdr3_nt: TGCGCCAGCAGGCTTATTCCGGGACAGGGAGGGTACGAGCAGTACTTC; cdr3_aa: CASRLIPGQGGYEQYF
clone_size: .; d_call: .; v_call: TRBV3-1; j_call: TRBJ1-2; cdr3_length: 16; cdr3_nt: TGTGCCAGCAGCCCCGCAGTGGGCAGACCGAGGTATGGCTACACCTTC; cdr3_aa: CASSPAVGRPRYGYTF
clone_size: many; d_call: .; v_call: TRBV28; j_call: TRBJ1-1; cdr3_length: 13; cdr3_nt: TGTGCCATCCAGGGGCTCGGGGACACTGAAGCTTTCTTT; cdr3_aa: CAIQGLGDTEAFF
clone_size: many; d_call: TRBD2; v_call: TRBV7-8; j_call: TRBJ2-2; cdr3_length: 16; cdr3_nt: TGTGCCAGCAGCCCGTCACCGGGACTACTCACCGGGGAGCTGTTTTTT; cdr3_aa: CASSPSPGLLTGELFF
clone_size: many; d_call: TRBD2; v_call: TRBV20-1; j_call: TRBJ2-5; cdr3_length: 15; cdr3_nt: TGCAGTGCTAGTGCGGCTAGCGGGAGGCAAGAGACCCAGTACTTC; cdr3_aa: CSASAASGRQETQYF
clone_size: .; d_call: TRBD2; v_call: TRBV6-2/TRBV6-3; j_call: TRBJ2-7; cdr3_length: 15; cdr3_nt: TGTGCCAGCAGGAAGGTAGCGGGAGATTCGGACGAGCAGTACTTC; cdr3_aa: CASRKVAGDSDEQYF
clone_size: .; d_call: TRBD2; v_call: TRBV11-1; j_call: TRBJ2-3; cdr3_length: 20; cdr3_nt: TGTGCCAGCAGCTTAGCTCAGACTAGCGGGAGGTTGGGGCGCACAGATACGCAGTATTTT; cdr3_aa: CASSLAQTSGRLGRTDTQYF
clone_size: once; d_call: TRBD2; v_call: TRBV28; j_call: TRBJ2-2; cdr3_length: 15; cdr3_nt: TGTGCCAGCCAGTCCCTAGCGGGAGTGACCGGGGAGCTGTTTTTT; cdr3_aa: CASQSLAGVTGELFF
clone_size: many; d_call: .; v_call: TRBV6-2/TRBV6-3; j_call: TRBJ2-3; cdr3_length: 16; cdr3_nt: TGTGCCAGCAGACCAAACGTTCTGGGGGGCACAGATACGCAGTATTTT; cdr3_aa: CASRPNVLGGTDTQYF
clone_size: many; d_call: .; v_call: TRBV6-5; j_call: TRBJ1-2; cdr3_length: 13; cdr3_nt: TGTGCCAGCAGCATCCAGGGAGACTATGGCTACACCTTC; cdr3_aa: CASSIQGDYGYTF
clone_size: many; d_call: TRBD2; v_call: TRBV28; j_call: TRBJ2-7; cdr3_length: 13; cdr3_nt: TGTGCCAGCATCGCGGGAGGGGAATACGAGCAGTACTTC; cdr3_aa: CASIAGGEYEQYF
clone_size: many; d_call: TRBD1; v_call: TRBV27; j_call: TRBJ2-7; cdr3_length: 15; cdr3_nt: TGTGCCAGCAGTTTGTCCGGGACAGGGTCCTACGAGCAGTACTTC; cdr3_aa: CASSLSGTGSYEQYF
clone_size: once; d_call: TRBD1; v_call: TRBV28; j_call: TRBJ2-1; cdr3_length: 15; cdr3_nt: TGTGCCAGCAGCGACCGGGACAGACCCCCCAATGAGCAGTTCTTC; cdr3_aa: CASSDRDRPPNEQFF
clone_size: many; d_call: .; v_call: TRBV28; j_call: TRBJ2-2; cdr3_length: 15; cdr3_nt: TGTGCCAGCAGACACGGGACCTCTTTGCCCGGGGAGCTGTTTTTT; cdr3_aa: CASRHGTSLPGELFF
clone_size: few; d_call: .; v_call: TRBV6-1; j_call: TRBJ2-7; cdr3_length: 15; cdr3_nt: TGTGCCAGCAGTGAGCTGGCAGGTACTTCCTACGAGCAGTACTTC; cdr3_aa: CASSELAGTSYEQYF
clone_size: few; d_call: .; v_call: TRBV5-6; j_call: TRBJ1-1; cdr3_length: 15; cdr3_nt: TGTGCCAGCAGCTTGTTGGGAAGCAATAACACTGAAGCTTTCTTT; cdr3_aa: CASSLLGSNNTEAFF
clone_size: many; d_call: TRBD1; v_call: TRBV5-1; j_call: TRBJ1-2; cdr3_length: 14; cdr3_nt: TGCGCCAGCAGCTCCGACAGGGGCGGCTATGGCTACACCTTC; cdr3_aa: CASSSDRGGYGYTF
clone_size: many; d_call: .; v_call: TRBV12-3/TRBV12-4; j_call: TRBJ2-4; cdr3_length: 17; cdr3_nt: TGTGCCAGCACTTGGTTCTCCCCTACAGCTTACAAAAACATTCAGTACTTC; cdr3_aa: CASTWFSPTAYKNIQYF
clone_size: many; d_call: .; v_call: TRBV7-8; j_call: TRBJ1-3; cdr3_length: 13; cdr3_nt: TGTGCCAGCAGCTTAGAGGACAGAAACACCATATATTTT; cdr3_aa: CASSLEDRNTIYF
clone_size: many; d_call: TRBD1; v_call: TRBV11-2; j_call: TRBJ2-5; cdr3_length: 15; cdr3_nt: TGTGCCAGCAGCCAAGACAGGGGGCATGGAGAGACCCAGTACTTC; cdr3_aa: CASSQDRGHGETQYF
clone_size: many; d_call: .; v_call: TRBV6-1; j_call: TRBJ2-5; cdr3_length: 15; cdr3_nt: TGTGCCAGCACGGGAATCCGGAGGGGCCAAGAGACCCAGTACTTC; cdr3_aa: CASTGIRRGQETQYF
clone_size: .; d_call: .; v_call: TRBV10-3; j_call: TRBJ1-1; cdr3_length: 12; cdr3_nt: TGTGCCATCACTGCAACAGGGACTGAAGCTTTCTTT; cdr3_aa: CAITATGTEAFF
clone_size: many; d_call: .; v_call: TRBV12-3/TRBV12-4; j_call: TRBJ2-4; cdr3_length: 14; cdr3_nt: TGTGCCAGCAGAAGAGGGACGGCCAAAAACATTCAGTACTTC; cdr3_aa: CASRRGTAKNIQYF
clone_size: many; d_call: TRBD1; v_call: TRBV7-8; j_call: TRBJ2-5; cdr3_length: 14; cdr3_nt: TGTGCCAGCAGCCTCCCGACAGGGTTGGAGACCCAGTACTTC; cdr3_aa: CASSLPTGLETQYF
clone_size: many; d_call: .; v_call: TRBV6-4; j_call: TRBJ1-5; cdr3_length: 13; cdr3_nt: TGTGCCAGCAGTGAACAGGAAAATCAGCCCCAGCATTTT; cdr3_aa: CASSEQENQPQHF
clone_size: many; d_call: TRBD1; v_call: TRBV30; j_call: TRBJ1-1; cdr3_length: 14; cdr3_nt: TGTGCCTGGAGTAACAGGGGTGAAAACACTGAAGCTTTCTTT; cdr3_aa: CAWSNRGENTEAFF
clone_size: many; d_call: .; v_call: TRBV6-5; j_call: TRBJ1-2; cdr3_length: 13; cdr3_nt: TGTGCCAGCAGTTCCTACCGTAACTATGGCTACACCTTC; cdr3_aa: CASSSYRNYGYTF
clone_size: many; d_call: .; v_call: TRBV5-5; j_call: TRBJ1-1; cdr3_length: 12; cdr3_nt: TGTGCCAGCAGCCGTGGACTCACTGAAGCTTTCTTT; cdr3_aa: CASSRGLTEAFF
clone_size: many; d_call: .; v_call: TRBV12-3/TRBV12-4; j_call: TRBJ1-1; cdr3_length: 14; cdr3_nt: TGTGCCAGCCGGAGTGTACGTCTGAACACTGAAGCTTTCTTT; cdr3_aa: CASRSVRLNTEAFF